This T cell receptor (beta chain) appears in the sequencing data of a study of T cells in Graves' hyperthyroidism and ophthalmopathy. From RNA transcripts, TCR beta CDR3 regions were amplified. HTBI primers were employed in a first-round RT-PCR of the TCR CDR3. TCRdb recomputed calls from the multiplex PCR reads with MiXCR, one row per CDR3 protein. The sample holds around 580,000 distinct CDR3 sequences, just over 45% seen once. The CDR3 consists of 16 residues. Per the germline V gene, CDR1 is KGHDR and CDR2 is SFDVKD. V lost 2 bases and J lost 4; bases outside the gene matches: 9. The chain joins TRBV24-1 to TRBJ1-2; 7 bases match TRBD1. The sequencing sample was made of peripheral blood or thyroid tissue (not recorded which). The sequence was collected from a woman aged 18-30 years with Graves' hyperthyroidism. The CDR3 bases are TGTGCCACCAGTGATTCCTTGACAGGGTGTGGCTATGGCTACACCTTC. It is translated as CATSDSLTGCGYGYTF.